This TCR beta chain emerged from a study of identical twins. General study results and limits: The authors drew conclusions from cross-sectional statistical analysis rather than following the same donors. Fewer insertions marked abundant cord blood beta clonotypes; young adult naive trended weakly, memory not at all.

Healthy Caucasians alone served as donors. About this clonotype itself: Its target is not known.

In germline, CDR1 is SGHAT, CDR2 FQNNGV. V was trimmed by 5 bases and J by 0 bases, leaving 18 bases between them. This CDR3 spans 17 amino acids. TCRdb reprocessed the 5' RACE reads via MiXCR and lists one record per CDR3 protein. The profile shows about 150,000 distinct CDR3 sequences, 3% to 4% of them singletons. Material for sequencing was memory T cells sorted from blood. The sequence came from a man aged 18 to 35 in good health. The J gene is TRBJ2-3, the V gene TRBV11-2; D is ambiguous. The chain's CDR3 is CASSIGPNSASTDTQYF. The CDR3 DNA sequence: TGTGCCAGCAGCATAGGACCCAACTCAGCTAGCACAGATACGCAGTATTTT.